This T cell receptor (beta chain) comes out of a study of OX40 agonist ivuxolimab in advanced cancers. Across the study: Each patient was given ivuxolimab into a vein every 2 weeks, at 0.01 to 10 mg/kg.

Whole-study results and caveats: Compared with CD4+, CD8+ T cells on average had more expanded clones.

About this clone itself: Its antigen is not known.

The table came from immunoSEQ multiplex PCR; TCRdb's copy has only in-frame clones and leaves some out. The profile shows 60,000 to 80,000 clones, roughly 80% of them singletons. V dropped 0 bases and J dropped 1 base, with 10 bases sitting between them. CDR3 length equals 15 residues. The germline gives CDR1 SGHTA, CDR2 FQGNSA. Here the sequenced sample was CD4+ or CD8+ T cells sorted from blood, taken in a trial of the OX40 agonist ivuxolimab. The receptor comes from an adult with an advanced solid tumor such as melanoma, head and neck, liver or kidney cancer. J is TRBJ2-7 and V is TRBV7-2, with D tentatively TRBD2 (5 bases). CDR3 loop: CASSLAGSGSYEQYF. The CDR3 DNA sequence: TGTGCCAGCAGCTTAGCGGGGTCGGGGTCCTACGAGCAGTACTTC. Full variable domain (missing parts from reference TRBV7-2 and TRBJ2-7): GAGVSQSPSNKVTEKGKDVELRCDPISGHTALYWYRQSLGQGLEFLIYFQGNSAPDKSGLPSDRFSAERTGGSVSTLTIQRTQQEDSAVYLCASSLAGSGSYEQYFGPGTRLTVT.